This TCR beta chain originates from a study of cytomegalovirus exposure and HLA in healthy donors. Study findings and constraints: Three of the chains that were CMV-associated were confirmed in vitro to be specific for CMV antigens.

Between the trimmed V and J ends, which lost 4 bases and 0 bases, there was a span of 4 bases. The CDR3 is 11 amino acids. Germline lookup yields CDR1 SQVTM and CDR2 ANQGSEA. A remark on this clone: Its antigen is not known.

The PCR employed 60 Vbeta primers together with 13 Jbeta primers. Method: immunoSEQ multiplex PCR; TCRdb's copy keeps in-frame clones and lacks some. The data show 120,000 or so clones, with about 76% seen just once and about 30% held by the top ten. The rearrangement uses TRBV29-1 and TRBJ2-7, with no clear D. The specimen sequenced was PBMCs. The origin of this receptor is a man in his 60s in good health and CMV-seropositive. The CDR3 sequence: CSVGSSYEQYF. In DNA form, the CDR3 reads TGCAGCGTTGGCAGCTCCTACGAGCAGTACTTC.